The 23 T cell receptor beta chains below come from one sample, sequenced in a study of blood T cell repertoires in COVID-19. Data came from immunoSEQ multiplex PCR; TCRdb stores just in-frame clones and leaves some out. Here the sample spans approximately 140,000 clones, around 88% being singletons. Sequencing was performed on peripheral blood. Source of these receptors: a human donor in a cohort sampled during active COVID-19.

The gene calls are TRBV5-8 and TRBJ2-3; perhaps TRBD1 as D (5 bases). The V and J ends lost 2 bases and 0 bases respectively, with 16 bases between them. The V gene's germline CDR1 is SGHTS and CDR2 YDEGEE. There are 17 residues in the CDR3. The CDR3 DNA sequence: TGTGCCAGCAGCTTTAGGGCCCCAGGGTGGAGCACAGATACGCAGTATTTT. Translating it yields CASSFRAPGWSTDTQYF.

The chain carries TRBV5-1 and TRBJ1-2; 10 positions match TRBD1. Germline V gene lookup returns CDR1 SGHRS and CDR2 YFSETQ. The CDR3 length is 16 residues. V lost 0 bases to trimming and J lost 8 bases; unmatched junction nucleotides: 10. DNA of the CDR3: TGCGCCAGCAGCTTGGAAGGTCTGGGACAGGGGTTAGGCTACACCTTC. Residues: CASSLEGLGQGLGYTF.

This rearrangement joins TRBV6-5 to TRBJ2-7, with 7 bases identical to TRBD2. CDR3 length: 15 residues. The V segment lost 2 bases and the J segment 4 bases; nucleotides outside the gene matches: 8. Germline V lookup: CDR1 MNHEY, CDR2 SVGAGI. The DNA for the CDR3 is TGTGCCAGCAGTTACGGGTCGGGGGGATCTTACGAGCAGTACTTC. Translated, it gives CASSYGSGGSYEQYF.

The chain employs TRBV4-3 and TRBJ1-2, with TRBD1 matching over 7 bases. The CDR3 has 15 residues. Trimming at V came to 0 bases and at J to 8 bases, leaving 9 bases not matched to a gene. CDR1 is LGHNA, CDR2 YSLEER, per germline. The CDR3: CASSQDRAPGGGYTF. Written as DNA, the CDR3 is TGCGCCAGCAGCCAAGATAGGGCTCCAGGGGGGGGCTACACCTTC.

This sequence joins TRBV6-6 and TRBJ2-1; tentative D call: TRBD1 (5 bases). Germline CDR1 MNHNY, CDR2 SVGAGI (reference sequence). The CDR3 runs 15 residues. Trimming removed 4 bases at V and 3 bases at J, with 13 bases between. This CDR3 is CASSWASRDYNEQFF. CDR3 coding DNA: TGTGCCAGCAGTTGGGCCAGCAGGGACTACAATGAGCAGTTCTTC.

This clone appeared once. This chain joins TRBV2 and TRBJ1-5, with no clear D. In germline, CDR1 is SNHLY, CDR2 FYNNEI. Trimming removed 7 bases at V and 1 base at J, with 17 bases between. This CDR3 has 16 amino acids. CDR3 loop: CASTNTHAGSNQPQHF. The CDR3 DNA reads TGTGCCAGCACCAACACCCACGCAGGAAGCAATCAGCCCCAGCATTTT.

In nucleotides, the CDR3 is TGCGCCAGCAGCGGGACAGGGGAGGGCTACACCTTC. This codes for CASSGTGEGYTF. The J gene is TRBJ1-2, the V gene TRBV5-1; 10 bases are a match to TRBD1. Per the germline V gene, CDR1 is SGHRS and CDR2 is YFSETQ. The CDR3 is 12 residues long. V dropped 4 bases and J dropped 8; count of bases not matched to a gene: 2.

This chain links TRBV6-5 with TRBJ1-2; no clear D. Trimming removed 5 bases at V and 6 bases at J, with 10 bases between. CDR3 length equals 12 residues. The germline V gene has CDR1 MNHEY and CDR2 SVGAGI. CDR3: CASSTRGNGYTF. Here the CDR3 DNA reads TGTGCCAGCAGTACCCGAGGGAATGGCTACACCTTC.

The chain couples TRBV5-1 to TRBJ2-3; 9 nucleotides line up with TRBD2. Unmatched junction bases numbered 11, after V lost 5 bases and J lost 4 bases. Germline-derived CDR1 and CDR2 are SGHRS and YFSETQ. The CDR3 loop spans 16 amino acids. CDR3 protein: CASRTNLRGGADTQYF. In DNA form, the CDR3 reads TGCGCCAGCAGAACCAATTTGCGGGGGGGCGCAGATACGCAGTATTTT.

The V gene is TRBV30, the J gene TRBJ1-1; D unresolved. The germline CDR1 and CDR2 sequences are GTSNPN and SVGIG (reference sequence). Trimming left V 4 bases short and J 10 bases short, with 16 bases between. The CDR3 is 12 amino acids. In DNA form, the CDR3 reads TGTGCCTGGACCGGGGTCTCCCCGCGAGCTTTCTTT. It yields the protein CAWTGVSPRAFF.

This chain links TRBV18 with TRBJ2-5; tentatively, D is TRBD2 (7 bases). This CDR3 contains 15 residues. The germline gives CDR1 KGHSH, CDR2 LQKENI. V dropped 5 bases and J dropped 4 bases, with 17 bases sitting between them. The CDR3 sequence is CASSSRDGGPETQYF. CDR3 DNA: TGTGCCAGCTCATCCCGGGACGGGGGGCCAGAGACCCAGTACTTC.

This sequence joins TRBV7-8 and TRBJ2-2; D is perhaps TRBD1 (6 bases). The CDR3 is 16 amino acids. V was trimmed by 6 bases and J by 2 bases, leaving 16 bases between them. Germline V gene data show CDR1 as SGHVS and CDR2 as FQNEAQ. The chain's CDR3 is CASSSLRGGNTGELFF. For the CDR3, the DNA is TGTGCCAGCAGTTCCCTTCGTGGGGGCAACACCGGGGAGCTGTTTTTT.

The rearrangement joins TRBV19 to TRBJ2-1; TRBD1 is a possible D gene (6 bases). Trimming removed 9 bases from V and 9 bases from J, with 18 bases in between. This CDR3 is 13 amino acids long. Germline CDR1 and CDR2: LNHDA and SQIVND (reference sequence). This CDR3 reads CASKTQGIGEQFF. The CDR3 coding sequence is TGTGCCAGCAAGACACAGGGAATCGGTGAGCAGTTCTTC.

The genes are TRBV3-1 (or the pseudogene TRBV3-2) and TRBJ2-7, with 8 bases aligning to TRBD1. The CDR3 runs to 16 residues. After removal of 4 bases from V and 3 bases from J, the junction contained 11 bases not matched to a gene. CDR1 is LGHDT and CDR2 is YNNKEL in the germline V gene (reference sequence). Here the CDR3 reads CASSPTGQGVIYEQYF. CDR3 nucleotides: TGTGCCAGCAGCCCCACCGGACAGGGTGTCATCTACGAGCAGTACTTC.

This rearrangement joins TRBV3-1 (or the pseudogene TRBV3-2) to TRBJ2-2, with D unresolved. The V end was cut by 7 bases, the J end by 7 bases, with 7 bases between. Per the germline V gene, CDR1 is LGHDT and CDR2 is YNNKEL (reference sequence). The CDR3 is made up of 11 amino acids. CDR3 region: CASTQSGELFF. CDR3 coding DNA: TGTGCCAGCACCCAGAGCGGGGAGCTGTTTTTT.

The rearrangement links TRBV12-2 to TRBJ1-3. TRBV12-2 is described as a pseudogene. This CDR3 comprises 14 residues. Here the CDR3 DNA reads TGTGCAAGTCGCTCGATGCGGGGATTGGAGGGTCGATATTTT. Translated, it gives CASRSMRGLEGRYF.

The chain links TRBV7-9 to TRBJ1-3; D ambiguous. V lost 6 bases to trimming and J lost 0 bases, with 12 bases between them. This CDR3 has 15 residues. Looked up from germline, CDR1 is SEHNR and CDR2 is FQNEAQ (reference sequence). CDR3 bases: TGTGCCAGCAGTCCAGGTTACTTCTCTGGAAACACCATATATTTT. It encodes CASSPGYFSGNTIYF.

As DNA, the CDR3 is TGCGCCAGCAGCCCAGAGGGACTAGCGGACACAGATACGCAGTATTTT. This encodes CASSPEGLADTDTQYF. This chain links TRBV4-1 with TRBJ2-3, with 11 bases matching TRBD2. The CDR3 covers 16 residues. Trimming at V came to 4 bases and at J to 2 bases, leaving 5 bases not matched to a gene. CDR1 and CDR2 (germline): MGHRA, YSYEKL.

This chain connects TRBV6-1 to TRBJ2-7, with TRBD1 matching 7 bases. The trim removed 4 bases at V and 2 bases at J, leaving 11 bases unmatched. From germline, CDR1 is MNHNS and CDR2 SASEGT. The CDR3 contains 16 residues. For the CDR3, the DNA is TGTGCCAGCAGTGCCGCTCAGGGGGACGGTCCCTACGAGCAGTACTTC. Translating it yields CASSAAQGDGPYEQYF.

The chain combines TRBV20-1 with TRBJ1-3; 7 positions agree with TRBD1. The CDR3 runs to 14 residues. Looked up from germline, CDR1 is DFQATT and CDR2 is SNEGSKA (reference sequence). J gave up 2 bases and V 6 bases, and 7 bases lay outside the gene matches. CDR3 protein: CSASKTGTGNTIYF. CDR3 sequence (DNA): TGCAGTGCAAGTAAGACAGGGACTGGAAACACCATATATTTT.

On this clone: The sample contains more than one DNA sequence encoding this CDR3. V usage is TRBV5-6 and J usage is TRBJ2-7; D is possibly TRBD2 (6 bases). Trimming removed 1 base from V and 4 bases from J, with 9 bases in between. Per the germline V gene, CDR1 is SGHDT and CDR2 is YYEEEE. The CDR3 sequence is 13 residues long. Written as DNA, the CDR3 is TGTGCCAGCAGCTTGCGGGGGTCGTACGAGCAGTACTTC. It yields the protein CASSLRGSYEQYF.

The CDR3 here is CASSASGVWGNTIYF. DNA of the CDR3: TGTGCCAGCAGCGCTAGCGGGGTGTGGGGAAACACCATATATTTT. This sequence joins TRBV9 and TRBJ1-3; no reliable D call. Trimming stripped 3 bases from V and 4 bases from J, with 14 bases between. The germline V gene encodes CDR1 SGDLS and CDR2 YYNGEE. This CDR3 is 15 amino acids long.

This clone was counted a single time. CDR3 DNA sequence: TGTGCCAGCAGTTATCGGGACAGGGGATGGGCGCCCACCTACGAGCAGTACTTC. Protein: CASSYRDRGWAPTYEQYF. The chain joins TRBV6-2 or TRBV6-3 to TRBJ2-7; 10 bases match TRBD1. After removal of 3 bases from V and 2 bases from J, the junction contained 13 bases not matched to a gene. The CDR3 spans 18 residues. Per the germline V gene, CDR1 is MNHEY and CDR2 is SVGEGT.